This T cell receptor beta chain emerged from a study of T cells in localized non-small cell lung cancer. Study-wide findings and caveats: Heterogeneity is still possible, as just one tumor region was sequenced.

The table came from immunoSEQ multiplex PCR; TCRdb's copy has only in-frame clones and leaves some out. The data show about 70,000 clones, around 85% seen once. Notes on this clone: Its antigen is undetermined.

CDR3 length: 14 residues. Germline-derived CDR1 and CDR2 are SGHAT and FQNNGV. V was shortened by 6 bases and J by 4 bases, with 13 bases between the two germline ends. The sample consisted of peripheral blood, taken before any cancer treatment. This chain joins TRBV11-2 and TRBJ1-3; D is possibly TRBD1 (6 bases). This receptor was taken from a male donor at least 60 years old with stage III squamous cell lung carcinoma. CDR3 in amino acids: CASRVTGFGNTIYF. The CDR3 DNA is TGTGCCAGCAGGGTTACAGGGTTCGGAAACACCATATATTTT. Drawing the rest from reference TRBV11-2 and TRBJ1-3, the complete variable domain is EAGVAQSPRYKIIEKRQSVAFWCNPISGHATLYWYQQILGQGPKLLIQFQNNGVVDDSQLPKDRFSAERLKGVDSTLKIQPAKLEDSAVYLCASRVTGFGNTIYFGEGSWLTVV.